The rows below give T cell receptor beta chains drawn from one sample of a study of tumor and adjacent non-tumor tissue in lung cancer. TCRdb passed the multiplex PCR reads through MiXCR, listing each CDR3 protein once. Of some 120,000 distinct CDR3 sequences listed, approximately 66% are singletons. Sequenced: lung tumor tissue. These receptors all stem from a man in his thirties or forties with non-small cell lung cancer. Both conserved end residues are part of each CDR3. A D gene is named only where the DNA matches it firmly. Size is stated for part of the rows, as once, few or many counts, or as a class when the clone is expanded.

j_call: TRBJ2-1; d_call: .; clone_size: .; v_call: TRBV11-2; cdr3_nt: TGTGCCAGCAGCGAGGGGGCGGGAGCCAATGAGCAGTTCTTC; cdr3_aa: CASSEGAGANEQFF
j_call: TRBJ2-1; d_call: TRBD2; clone_size: few; v_call: TRBV20-1; cdr3_nt: TGCAGTGCTAGCGGGGCTAGCGGCGGTACGGGCAATGGGCAGTTCTTC; cdr3_aa: CSASGASGGTGNGQFF
j_call: TRBJ2-7; d_call: .; clone_size: .; v_call: TRBV27; cdr3_nt: TGTGCCAGCAGACGGGGGAGCTCCTACAAGCAGTACTTC; cdr3_aa: CASRRGSSYKQYF
j_call: TRBJ1-1; d_call: .; clone_size: .; v_call: TRBV20-1; cdr3_nt: TGCAGTGCTGGAGTGGGACGTAGGGGAGCTGAAGCTTTCTTT; cdr3_aa: CSAGVGRRGAEAFF
j_call: TRBJ2-7; d_call: .; clone_size: .; v_call: TRBV20-1; cdr3_nt: TGCAGTGCTAGAGATCAGGGGCGGAGGTACGAGCAGTATTTC; cdr3_aa: CSARDQGRRYEQYF
j_call: TRBJ2-4; d_call: .; clone_size: .; v_call: TRBV6-5; cdr3_nt: TGTGCCAGCAGGCCTTTAGCCAAAAGCATCCAGTACTTC; cdr3_aa: CASRPLAKSIQYF
j_call: TRBJ2-3; d_call: .; clone_size: many; v_call: TRBV4-3; cdr3_nt: TGCGCCAGCAGCCAAGATCAGGGCACAGATACGCAGTATTTT; cdr3_aa: CASSQDQGTDTQYF
j_call: TRBJ2-7; d_call: .; clone_size: .; v_call: TRBV10-1; cdr3_nt: TGCGCCAGCAGTGAGGTGGTGAGAGGCGAGCAGTACTTC; cdr3_aa: CASSEVVRGEQYF
j_call: TRBJ1-2; d_call: .; clone_size: many; v_call: TRBV20-1; cdr3_nt: TGCAGTGCCCCAAAGCAGGGAGGAAACGTATGGGATGGCTACACCTTC; cdr3_aa: CSAPKQGGNVWDGYTF
j_call: TRBJ2-1; d_call: TRBD2; clone_size: few; v_call: TRBV12-3/TRBV12-4; cdr3_nt: TGTGCCAACAGTCTCTCGGGACTACTCAACGAGCAGTTCTTC; cdr3_aa: CANSLSGLLNEQFF
j_call: TRBJ1-2; d_call: .; clone_size: .; v_call: TRBV6-6; cdr3_nt: TGTGCCAGCACCGAATCGGATTATGGTTACACCTTC; cdr3_aa: CASTESDYGYTF
j_call: TRBJ2-1; d_call: .; clone_size: .; v_call: TRBV20-1; cdr3_nt: TGTAGCCTGGAGGAAGTCGCGGGGGCCCTCAATGAGCAGTTCTTC; cdr3_aa: CSLEEVAGALNEQFF
j_call: TRBJ2-7; d_call: .; clone_size: .; v_call: TRBV4-1; cdr3_nt: TGCGCCAGCAGCCAAGATGCCAGCGGGTTAACCTACGATCAGTACTTC; cdr3_aa: CASSQDASGLTYDQYF
j_call: TRBJ2-7; d_call: .; clone_size: .; v_call: TRBV7-6; cdr3_nt: TGTACCAGCAGCCCATCCGGGACACCGTACGAGCAGTACTTC; cdr3_aa: CTSSPSGTPYEQYF
j_call: TRBJ1-2; d_call: .; clone_size: .; v_call: TRBV12-3/TRBV12-4; cdr3_nt: TGTGTCAGTAGTTCCGTGGGGGGCTACACCTTC; cdr3_aa: CVSSSVGGYTF
j_call: TRBJ2-7; d_call: TRBD1; clone_size: few; v_call: TRBV11-2; cdr3_nt: TGTGCCAGCAGCTTTTTCACAGGGGGGTACGAGCAGTACTTC; cdr3_aa: CASSFFTGGYEQYF
j_call: TRBJ1-4; d_call: .; clone_size: .; v_call: TRBV28; cdr3_nt: TGTGCCAGCAATGGCGGATCTAATGAAAAACTGTTTTTT; cdr3_aa: CASNGGSNEKLFF
j_call: TRBJ2-7; d_call: TRBD1; clone_size: .; v_call: TRBV6-5; cdr3_nt: TGTGCCAGCAGTTTGGGACAGGGGAGCTCCTACGAGCAGCGCTTC; cdr3_aa: CASSLGQGSSYEQRF
j_call: TRBJ2-7; d_call: .; clone_size: many; v_call: TRBV11-2; cdr3_nt: TGTGCCAGCAGCCGAGTAGGGAGCCCGGCCCGGGGGACCTACGAGCAGTACTTC; cdr3_aa: CASSRVGSPARGTYEQYF
j_call: TRBJ1-2; d_call: .; clone_size: .; v_call: TRBV20-1; cdr3_nt: TGCAGTGCCAGTGTAGGGGTAGGCGGCTGCTCCTTC; cdr3_aa: CSASVGVGGCSF
j_call: TRBJ1-2; d_call: .; clone_size: .; v_call: TRBV5-4; cdr3_nt: TGTGCCAGCACCTCATCGGGCCGGAACTATGGCTACACCTTC; cdr3_aa: CASTSSGRNYGYTF
j_call: TRBJ2-1; d_call: .; clone_size: .; v_call: TRBV4-1; cdr3_nt: TGCGTCAGCAGCCAAGATGTGACAATTAACAGTGAGCAGTTCTTC; cdr3_aa: CVSSQDVTINSEQFF
j_call: TRBJ2-5; d_call: TRBD1; clone_size: .; v_call: TRBV29-1; cdr3_nt: TGCATCATTGGGTTGACAGGGCACGAGACCCAGTATTTC; cdr3_aa: CIIGLTGHETQYF
j_call: TRBJ2-3; d_call: .; clone_size: .; v_call: TRBV20-1; cdr3_nt: TGCAGTGTTAGAATCGGTGCAGATACGCAGTATTTT; cdr3_aa: CSVRIGADTQYF
j_call: TRBJ1-1; d_call: .; clone_size: many; v_call: TRBV6-1; cdr3_nt: TGTGCCAGCAGTGAAGTACCGAATCTTGGGGCTGAAGCTTTCTTT; cdr3_aa: CASSEVPNLGAEAFF
j_call: TRBJ2-7; d_call: .; clone_size: .; v_call: TRBV20-1; cdr3_nt: TGCAGTGCTAAAACAGTTGGGGAGCGGAACGAGCAGTACTTC; cdr3_aa: CSAKTVGERNEQYF
j_call: TRBJ2-1; d_call: TRBD2; clone_size: .; v_call: TRBV20-1; cdr3_nt: TGCAGTGCTAGACCCGGACTAGCCTACACTGAGGAGTTCTTC; cdr3_aa: CSARPGLAYTEEFF
j_call: TRBJ1-1; d_call: .; clone_size: .; v_call: TRBV11-2; cdr3_nt: TGTGCCAGCAGCGGGGGGGGTGCGAACACTGAAGCTTTCTTT; cdr3_aa: CASSGGGANTEAFF
j_call: TRBJ2-1; d_call: TRBD2; clone_size: .; v_call: TRBV11-3; cdr3_nt: TGTCCCAGCAGCTTTGGGCTAGCGGGAGGGCACGGGCAGTTCTTC; cdr3_aa: CPSSFGLAGGHGQFF
j_call: TRBJ2-7; d_call: TRBD2; clone_size: few; v_call: TRBV14; cdr3_nt: TGTGCCAGCAGCTTCGGACTAGCGGTGTTTTACGAGCAGTACTTC; cdr3_aa: CASSFGLAVFYEQYF
j_call: TRBJ1-1; d_call: .; clone_size: .; v_call: TRBV10-2; cdr3_nt: TGCGCCAGCAACCCGTGGGGGAACACTGAAGCTTTCTTT; cdr3_aa: CASNPWGNTEAFF
j_call: TRBJ2-4; d_call: .; clone_size: many; v_call: TRBV20-1; cdr3_nt: TGCAGTGCTAGAGATCGGGAGAACATTCAGTACTTC; cdr3_aa: CSARDRENIQYF
j_call: TRBJ2-3; d_call: TRBD2; clone_size: .; v_call: TRBV4-3; cdr3_nt: TGCGTCAGCAGCCAAGTCGGGGGGGCAGAAACGCAGTATTTT; cdr3_aa: CVSSQVGGAETQYF
j_call: TRBJ1-4; d_call: .; clone_size: many; v_call: TRBV14; cdr3_nt: TGTGCCAGCAGCCAAGTCCACGGACTATATGAAAAACTGTTTTTT; cdr3_aa: CASSQVHGLYEKLFF
j_call: TRBJ2-7; d_call: .; clone_size: .; v_call: TRBV18; cdr3_nt: TGTGCCAGCTCACCAGGGTACGTTGTGGACGAGCAGTACTTC; cdr3_aa: CASSPGYVVDEQYF
j_call: TRBJ2-1; d_call: .; clone_size: .; v_call: TRBV12-3/TRBV12-4; cdr3_nt: TGTGCCAGCAGTCCCCCCTCATACAATGAACAGTTCTTC; cdr3_aa: CASSPPSYNEQFF
j_call: TRBJ2-4; d_call: .; clone_size: many; v_call: TRBV6-1; cdr3_nt: TGTGCCAGCAGTCCCGGTTGGGGTATGATAAACCAAAACATTCAGTACTTC; cdr3_aa: CASSPGWGMINQNIQYF
j_call: TRBJ2-1; d_call: .; clone_size: few; v_call: TRBV7-9; cdr3_nt: TGTGCCAGCACATGGAGGGCAGGTAACAATGAGCAGTTCTTC; cdr3_aa: CASTWRAGNNEQFF
j_call: TRBJ1-4; d_call: .; clone_size: .; v_call: TRBV4-3; cdr3_nt: TGCGCCAGTAGCCAGGAGGAGGGCGGGGGTAGTGAAAAACTGTTTTTT; cdr3_aa: CASSQEEGGGSEKLFF
j_call: TRBJ2-1; d_call: .; clone_size: .; v_call: TRBV11-1; cdr3_nt: TGTGCCAGCAGCTCCCTGTCGAGCCAACGATCCTACAATGAGCAGCTCTTC; cdr3_aa: CASSSLSSQRSYNEQLF
j_call: TRBJ2-3; d_call: .; clone_size: .; v_call: TRBV10-2; cdr3_nt: TGCGCCAGCATTCAGAGTATTGATACGCAGTATTTT; cdr3_aa: CASIQSIDTQYF
j_call: TRBJ1-1; d_call: .; clone_size: many; v_call: TRBV4-1; cdr3_nt: TGCGCCAGCAGCCGAATAGGGGCTGAAGCTTTCTTT; cdr3_aa: CASSRIGAEAFF
j_call: TRBJ2-5; d_call: TRBD2; clone_size: .; v_call: TRBV11-2; cdr3_nt: TGTGCCAGCCTACTAGCGGGGAGAGGAGAGATCCAGTACTTC; cdr3_aa: CASLLAGRGEIQYF
j_call: TRBJ2-2; d_call: TRBD2; clone_size: many; v_call: TRBV5-5; cdr3_nt: TGTGCCAGCGGCCTAGCGGGAGGCACCGGGGAGCTGTTTTTT; cdr3_aa: CASGLAGGTGELFF
j_call: TRBJ2-1; d_call: TRBD2; clone_size: .; v_call: TRBV4-3; cdr3_nt: TGCGCCAGCAGCCATGAATTCGGGAGGTTGTACAATGAGCAGTCCTTC; cdr3_aa: CASSHEFGRLYNEQSF